Here is one T cell receptor (beta chain) with its context. V lost 7 bases to trimming and J lost 5 bases, with 5 bases between them. CDR1 is LNHDA, CDR2 SQIVND, per germline (reference sequence). This CDR3 has 10 residues. Time point reported: pre-treatment sample, taken before nivolumab and TIL therapy. Most excised metastases sampled were pleural nodules or supraclavicular lymph nodes. This record belongs to a study of TIL therapy for anti-PD-1-resistant metastatic lung cancer. Sequencing used immunoSEQ v3. Sequencing depth was 1.5 million to 2 million read pairs for survey level, about 5-6.5 million for deep. Profiled with immunoSEQ multiplex PCR; TCRdb holds only in-frame clones, not every one. The repertoire includes just over 25,000 clones, roughly 72% of them detected once, and about 7.4% sits in the top ten.

This TCR came from a person between 25 and 80 years old with non-small cell lung cancer. The genes are TRBV19 and TRBJ2-5; D not resolved. The source was tumor tissue, collected at baseline. CDR3 region: CASTGETQYF. DNA of the CDR3: TGTGCCAGTACTGGCGAGACCCAGTACTTC.